The 10 T cell receptor beta chains given below trace back to one sample, sequenced in a study of blood T cell repertoires in COVID-19. The method was immunoSEQ multiplex PCR; TCRdb's version includes in-frame clones alone and lacks a portion of them. The sample yields under 500,000 clones, roughly 85% seen once. Sequenced sample: PBMCs or T cells enriched from blood (not recorded which). These receptors originate from a young woman with acute COVID-19.

The DNA for the CDR3 is TGTGCCAGCAGCTTCCCAGGGGAAGGCTATGGCTACACCTTC. Its translation is CASSFPGEGYGYTF. V and J are TRBV5-8 and TRBJ1-2, with TRBD1 as a possible D gene (6 bases). Germline assignment: CDR1 SGHTS and CDR2 YDEGEE. The V end lost 2 bases, the J end lost 4 bases, and 12 bases lay between the germline ends. The CDR3 sequence is 14 residues long.

The rearrangement links TRBV10-3 to TRBJ2-7; TRBD1 agrees at 7 bases. Looked up from germline, CDR1 is ENHRY and CDR2 is SYGVKD. CDR3 length: 16 residues. J lost 0 bases, V lost 1 base, and 6 bases had no gene match. As DNA, the CDR3 is TGTGCCATCAGTGAGTTAGGACAGGCTAGCTCCTACGAGCAGTACTTC. Translation gives CAISELGQASSYEQYF.

The CDR3 sequence: CASSIGDRVHYGYTF. Here the CDR3 DNA reads TGTGCCAGTAGTATAGGGGACAGGGTTCACTATGGCTACACCTTC. V is TRBV19 and J is TRBJ1-2, with TRBD1 identical over 9 bases. Germline CDR1 reads LNHDA; CDR2 reads SQIVND (reference sequence). V shed 1 base, J shed 3 bases, and the junction held 3 bases outside the gene matches. The CDR3 is made up of 15 amino acids.

This chain joins TRBV27 and TRBJ1-1, with D tentatively TRBD1 (5 bases). Trimming stripped 4 bases from V and 10 bases from J, with 10 bases between. The length of the CDR3 is 11 residues. The germline V gene has CDR1 MNHEY and CDR2 SMNVEV (reference sequence). CDR3 amino acids: CASSSQGSAFF. The CDR3 bases are TGTGCCAGCAGTTCCCAGGGTTCAGCTTTCTTT.

The V gene is TRBV11-2, the J gene TRBJ2-1, with TRBD2 identical over 8 bases. Germline lookup yields CDR1 SGHAT and CDR2 FQNNGV. This CDR3 has 19 amino acids. V lost 0 bases and J lost 0; bases outside the gene matches: 10. The CDR3 coding sequence is TGTGCCAGCAGCTTAGATGCGGATTTTAGCGGGATCTCCTACAATGAGCAGTTCTTC. Translation gives CASSLDADFSGISYNEQFF.

The chain couples TRBV30 to TRBJ1-5; tentative D call: TRBD1 (6 bases). The CDR3 is 14 amino acids. The V gene's germline CDR1 is GTSNPN and CDR2 SVGIG (reference sequence). With 0 bases removed from V and 3 bases from J, the gap between germline ends came to 9 bases. In DNA, the CDR3 is TGTGCCTGGAGTGTAGGGGGGGACAATCAGCCCCAGCATTTT. Translating gives CAWSVGGDNQPQHF.

DNA of the CDR3: TGTGCCAGTACGGGCCAGGGTGATCAGCCCCAGCATTTT. Residues: CASTGQGDQPQHF. This chain links TRBV19 with TRBJ1-5; tentative D call: TRBD1 (5 bases). The CDR3 extends over 13 amino acids. V lost 7 bases to trimming and J lost 5 bases, with 12 bases between them. Germline CDR1 LNHDA, CDR2 SQIVND (reference sequence).

The rearrangement uses TRBV6-5 and TRBJ2-5; D possibly corresponds to TRBD2 (6 bases). V lost 8 bases to trimming and J lost 2 bases, with 15 bases between them. Looked up from germline, CDR1 is MNHEY and CDR2 is SVGAGI. The length of the CDR3 is 14 residues. Here the CDR3 reads CASGLEGGQETQYF. In DNA form, the CDR3 reads TGTGCCAGCGGTCTAGAGGGAGGACAAGAGACCCAGTACTTC.

V is TRBV10-2 and J is TRBJ2-3, with 10 nucleotides matching TRBD2. The CDR3 is made up of 17 amino acids. V was clipped by 4 bases and J by 2 bases; unmatched bases: 9. Germline-derived CDR1 and CDR2 are WSHSY and SAAADI. This CDR3 is CASSGGTSVRYTDTQYF. DNA for the CDR3: TGCGCCAGCAGTGGAGGGACTAGCGTACGATACACAGATACGCAGTATTTT.

The chain carries TRBV5-1 and TRBJ1-1; 9 positions agree with TRBD1. The trim removed 2 bases at V and 5 bases at J, leaving 7 bases unmatched. CDR3 length: 15 residues. Germline assignment: CDR1 SGHRS and CDR2 YFSETQ. CDR3 bases: TGCGCCAGCAGCTTATCAACAGGGGGCCGAACTGAAGCTTTCTTT. Translated: CASSLSTGGRTEAFF.